This T cell receptor beta chain was documented in a study of molecular identifiers for immune sequencing clone quantification. This clonotype was counted a few times. One entry per CDR3 protein results from TCRdb running MiXCR on the PCR reads. This table holds about 320,000 distinct CDR3 sequences, about a fifth found once. This CDR3 has 14 amino acids. From germline, CDR1 is PRHDT and CDR2 FYEKMQ (reference sequence). Unmatched junction bases numbered 3, after V lost 0 bases and J lost 5 bases. This sequence originates from a human donor in good health. Some libraries in this study had Jurkat cell RNA spiked in. V usage is TRBV13 and J usage is TRBJ2-5; 7 nucleotides align to TRBD2. Sequencing was carried out using naive CD8+ T cells from blood, with Jurkat cell RNA spiked in. Subset of the sample: FACS-sorted CD8+CD4-CCR7+CD45RA+ naive T cells. The DNA of the CDR3 is TGTGCCAGCAGCTTAGGGACTAGCCTGGAGACCCAGTACTTC. Translation: CASSLGTSLETQYF.